These T cell receptor beta chains were read from a single sample in a study of early stage breast cancer tumors. Method: immunoSEQ multiplex PCR; TCRdb's copy keeps in-frame clones and lacks some. Of around 11,000 clones in the sample, around 80% were seen once. Sequenced sample: breast tumor tissue. The receptors originated from a person aged 65-85 years with breast cancer. Both conserved end residues are part of each CDR3. A D gene is named only where the DNA matches it firmly. For some rows the clone size is stated as once, few or many, or as a class when expanded; others skip it.

>15|TRBD2|TRBV27|TRBJ2-7|.
CASSLGGRTPYEQYF
TGTGCCAGCAGTTTAGGCGGGAGGACCCCCTACGAGCAGTACTTC
>15|.|TRBV7-8|TRBJ1-2|.
CASSLSGSVGYGYTF
TGTGCCAGCAGCTTATCAGGGTCTGTGGGTTATGGCTACACCTTC
>14|.|TRBV27|TRBJ1-1|once
CASSSHRGSTEAFF
TGTGCCAGCAGTTCTCACCGAGGGAGCACTGAAGCTTTCTTT
>15|.|TRBV11-2|TRBJ2-1|.
CASSLDRGSYNEQFF
TGTGCCAGCAGCTTAGACAGGGGTTCCTACAATGAGCAGTTCTTC
>15|TRBD1|TRBV7-2|TRBJ2-5|.
CASSWTTGGKETQYF
TGTGCCAGCAGCTGGACGACAGGGGGAAAAGAGACCCAGTACTTC
>15|.|TRBV11-2|TRBJ2-2|.
CASSLEFSDTGELFF
TGTGCCAGCAGCTTAGAATTCAGCGACACCGGGGAGCTGTTTTTT
>17|TRBD1|TRBV27|TRBJ2-3|.
CASSLSPDRGSTDTQYF
TGTGCCAGCAGTTTATCTCCGGACAGGGGAAGCACAGATACGCAGTATTTT
>17|TRBD2|TRBV7-9|TRBJ2-7|.
CASSLVVAGARHHEQYF
TGTGCCAGCAGCTTAGTGGTAGCGGGGGCTCGCCACCACGAGCAGTACTTC
>14|.|TRBV13|TRBJ2-3|.
CASSLRGGTDTQYF
TGTGCCAGCAGCTTAAGGGGGGGGACAGATACGCAGTATTTT
>14|TRBD1|TRBV19|TRBJ2-7|.
CASSMGTGVYEQYF
TGTGCCAGTAGTATGGGCACAGGGGTCTACGAGCAGTACTTC
>18|TRBD1|TRBV7-9|TRBJ1-1|.
CASSSSTGPLGMNTEAFF
TGTGCCAGCAGCTCATCGACAGGGCCCCTAGGAATGAACACTGAAGCTTTCTTT
>13|.|TRBV6-4|TRBJ1-2|.
CASSDGLGYGYTF
TGTGCCAGCAGTGATGGACTGGGTTATGGCTACACCTTC
>19|TRBD2|TRBV4-3|TRBJ2-1|.
CASSQDPAGGLLAYNEQFF
TGCGCCAGCAGCCAAGATCCAGCGGGGGGCCTCTTAGCCTACAATGAGCAGTTCTTC
>13|TRBD2|TRBV29-1|TRBJ2-7|few
CSVDPGLAGEQYF
TGCAGCGTTGATCCGGGACTAGCGGGCGAGCAGTACTTC
>19|TRBD2|TRBV5-1|TRBJ2-2|.
CASSLPGTSGGRNTGELFF
TGCGCCAGCAGCCTGCCCGGGACTAGCGGGGGGCGGAACACCGGGGAGCTGTTTTTT
>16|TRBD2|TRBV9|TRBJ2-3|.
CASSVGSGSGVYTQYF
TGTGCCAGCAGCGTAGGATCGGGTAGCGGGGTTTATACGCAGTATTTT
>12|.|TRBV6-5|TRBJ2-3|.
CASSLRGDTQYF
TGTGCCAGCAGCCTTCGCGGGGATACGCAGTATTTT
>16|TRBD2|TRBV6-6|TRBJ2-1|.
CASSGAAGGAYNEQFF
TGTGCCAGCAGTGGGGCAGCGGGGGGGGCCTACAATGAGCAGTTCTTC
>13|.|TRBV2|TRBJ2-5|.
CASSETILETQYF
TGTGCCAGCTCTGAGACTATACTAGAGACCCAGTACTTC
>14|.|TRBV30|TRBJ1-2|.
CAWSSGQPASFYTF
TGTGCCTGGAGTTCAGGACAACCTGCAAGCTTCTACACCTTC
>16|.|TRBV11-2|TRBJ2-6|.
CASSLGVLGGANVLTF
TGTGCCAGCAGCTTAGGAGTACTAGGTGGGGCCAACGTCCTGACTTTC
>13|.|TRBV7-2|TRBJ1-4|.
CASSFAGEEKLFF
TGTGCCAGCAGCTTCGCCGGGGAGGAAAAACTGTTTTTT
>13|TRBD1|TRBV19|TRBJ1-2|.
CASSIDRVLGYTF
TGTGCCAGTAGTATCGACAGGGTTCTCGGCTACACCTTC
>15|.|TRBV5-4|TRBJ2-3|few
CASSFPGVNTDTQYF
TGTGCCAGCAGCTTTCCCGGGGTGAACACAGATACGCAGTATTTT
>13|.|TRBV6-6|TRBJ1-5|few
CASSSGVDQPQHF
TGTGCCAGCAGTTCAGGGGTGGACCAGCCCCAGCATTTT
>13|TRBD1|TRBV18|TRBJ1-6|.
CASVQGDGSPLHF
TGTGCCAGCGTACAGGGGGACGGTTCACCCCTCCACTTT
>14|TRBD2|TRBV5-1|TRBJ2-7|.
CASSPTSGPYEQYF
TGCGCCAGCAGCCCTACTAGCGGCCCCTACGAGCAGTACTTC
>18|TRBD1|TRBV23-1|TRBJ1-6|.
CASSQPKGQFPFFSPLHF
TGCGCCAGCAGTCAACCTAAGGGACAGTTCCCTTTTTTTTCACCCCTCCACTTT
>16|.|TRBV6-6|TRBJ1-1|.
CASSPRVGPVNTEAFF
TGTGCCAGCAGCCCCCGGGTGGGGCCAGTTAACACTGAAGCTTTCTTT
>16|.|TRBV7-2|TRBJ2-5|.
CASSLVSSPPRETQYF
TGTGCCAGCAGCTTAGTGTCTAGCCCTCCCAGGGAGACCCAGTACTTC
>16|.|TRBV27|TRBJ2-3|.
CASSPLGGGQGLGQYF
TGTGCCAGCAGCCCACTAGGGGGGGGGCAAGGTTTAGGGCAGTATTTT
>15|TRBD2|TRBV7-2|TRBJ2-1|.
CASSQSQRGWNEQFF
TGTGCCAGCAGCCAATCCCAGCGGGGTTGGAATGAGCAGTTCTTC
>14|.|TRBV7-8|TRBJ1-4|.
CASSLRGRGEKLFF
TGTGCCAGCAGCTTAAGGGGGAGGGGTGAAAAACTGTTTTTT
>12|TRBD1|TRBV30|TRBJ1-2|.
CAWSPQGGGYTF
TGTGCCTGGAGTCCCCAGGGGGGTGGCTACACCTTC
>15|.|TRBV5-5|TRBJ1-4|.
CASSPQGAGDEKLFF
TGTGCCAGCAGCCCCCAAGGGGCAGGTGATGAAAAACTGTTTTTT
>15|.|TRBV19|TRBJ2-2|.
CASTTQSSNTGELFF
TGTGCCAGCACGACTCAGAGTTCGAACACCGGGGAGCTGTTTTTT
>14|.|TRBV9|TRBJ2-1|.
CASSFGGGSNEQFF
TGTGCCAGCAGCTTCGGAGGCGGATCCAATGAGCAGTTCTTC
>16|TRBD2|TRBV7-6|TRBJ2-3|.
CASSLALAGGRGTQYF
TGTGCCAGCAGCTTAGCGCTAGCGGGAGGGCGGGGTACGCAGTATTTT
>17|.|TRBV9|TRBJ2-2|medium-sized
CASSGSRTRGFSGELFF
TGTGCCAGCAGCGGATCAAGGACTCGGGGGTTCTCCGGGGAGCTGTTTTTT
>15|TRBD2|TRBV2|TRBJ2-3|.
CASSPRSGGADTQYF
TGTGCCAGCAGCCCGAGGAGCGGGGGCGCAGATACGCAGTATTTT
>14|TRBD1|TRBV13|TRBJ1-2|.
CASSNSGGYYGYTF
TGTGCCAGCAGCAATTCAGGGGGCTACTATGGCTACACCTTC
>15|TRBD1|TRBV7-9|TRBJ1-3|.
CASSSTGGTGNTIYF
TGTGCCAGCAGCTCAACAGGGGGCACTGGAAACACCATATATTTT
>11|.|TRBV20-1|TRBJ1-1|.
CRCSSNTEAFF
TGCAGGTGCTCTAGTAACACTGAAGCTTTCTTT
>13|TRBD1|TRBV7-6|TRBJ1-6|.
CASRRQGSSPLHF
TGTGCCAGCAGGCGACAGGGGAGTTCACCCCTCCACTTT
>14|.|TRBV18|TRBJ2-7|.
CASSPRAETYEQYF
TGTGCCAGCTCCCCTAGAGCAGAGACCTACGAGCAGTACTTC
>14|.|TRBV9|TRBJ1-1|.
CASSARDKNTEAFF
TGTGCCAGCAGCGCAAGGGACAAGAACACTGAAGCTTTCTTT
>15|TRBD1|TRBV27|TRBJ2-7|.
CASSDLGQGGYEQYF
TGTGCCAGCAGTGATCTCGGACAGGGGGGCTACGAGCAGTACTTC